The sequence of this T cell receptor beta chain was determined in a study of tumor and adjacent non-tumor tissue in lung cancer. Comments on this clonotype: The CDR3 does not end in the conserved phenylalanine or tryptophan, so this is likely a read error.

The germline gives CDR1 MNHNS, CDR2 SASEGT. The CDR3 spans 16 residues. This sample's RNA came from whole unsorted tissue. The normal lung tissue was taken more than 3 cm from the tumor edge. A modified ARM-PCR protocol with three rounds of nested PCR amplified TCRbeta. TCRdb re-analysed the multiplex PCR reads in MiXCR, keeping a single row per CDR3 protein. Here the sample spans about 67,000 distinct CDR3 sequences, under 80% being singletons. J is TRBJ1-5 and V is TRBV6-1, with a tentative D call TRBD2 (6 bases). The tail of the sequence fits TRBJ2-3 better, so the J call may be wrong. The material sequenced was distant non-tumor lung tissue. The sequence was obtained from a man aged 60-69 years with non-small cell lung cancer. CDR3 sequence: CASTHLGGAENQPQYY. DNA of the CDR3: TGTGCCAGCACCCACCTGGGCGGGGCAGAGAATCAGCCCCAGTATTAT.